This T cell receptor (beta chain) was identified during a study of blood T cell repertoires in COVID-19. As for the study in general: The study drew acute and convalescent COVID-19 samples from the United States, Italy and Spain.

Trimming took 3 bases from V and 3 from J, leaving 17 bases between them. This CDR3 spans 16 amino acids. From germline, CDR1 is LNHDA and CDR2 SQIVND (reference sequence). Under the authors' procedure: Estimated nucleated cell counts came from reference gene primer amplification. Using immunoSEQ multiplex PCR, the repertoire was profiled, and TCRdb retains in-frame clones only, with some absent. V and J calls and clone size are copied from that table; D and trimming were computed from the DNA. Among around 400,000 clones listed, 80% to 85% were seen once. Participants spanned ages about 18 to 100 years and resided in 20 to 25 US areas. In assigning cohorts, the study relied on participant-reported clinical history.

The receptor's source is a woman aged 45-65 years who had recovered from COVID-19. The genes are TRBV19 and TRBJ1-2; D unresolved. Sequenced sample: PBMCs or T cells enriched from blood (not recorded which). CDR3 amino acids: CASSIRDRRRDYGYTF. As DNA, the CDR3 is TGTGCCAGTAGTATCAGAGACCGCCGGAGGGACTATGGCTACACCTTC.